Listed here is a single T cell receptor beta chain. Its antigen is unknown. CDR3 length: 15 amino acids. V shed 4 bases and J 10 bases; nucleotides not matched to a gene: 7. In germline, CDR1 is MDHEN, CDR2 SYDVKM. This record belongs to a study of CD8 T cells in Susac syndrome. Study-level results: The greatest CD8+ clonal expansion in Susac occurred in TEMRA cells and in active patients.

The authors sequenced TCR beta from blood CD8+ and CD4+ T cells. With random hexamers, reverse transcription was performed on 0.5 to 1 ug of RNA. Across 54 Vbeta and 13 Jbeta, immunoSEQ multiplex PCR amplified TCR beta CDR3. TCRdb ran MiXCR on the immunoSEQ multiplex PCR reads and lists one entry per CDR3 protein. This sample has 75,000 or so distinct CDR3 sequences, with over 85% found just once. The V gene is TRBV28, the J gene TRBJ2-1, with 13 bases that match TRBD2. The sequenced sample was CD8+ T cells from PBMCs. This receptor was obtained from a human donor with Susac syndrome. CDR3 bases: TGTGCCAGCAGTTCCGGACTAGCGGGAGTTGGGGAGCAGTTCTTC. It yields the protein CASSSGLAGVGEQFF.